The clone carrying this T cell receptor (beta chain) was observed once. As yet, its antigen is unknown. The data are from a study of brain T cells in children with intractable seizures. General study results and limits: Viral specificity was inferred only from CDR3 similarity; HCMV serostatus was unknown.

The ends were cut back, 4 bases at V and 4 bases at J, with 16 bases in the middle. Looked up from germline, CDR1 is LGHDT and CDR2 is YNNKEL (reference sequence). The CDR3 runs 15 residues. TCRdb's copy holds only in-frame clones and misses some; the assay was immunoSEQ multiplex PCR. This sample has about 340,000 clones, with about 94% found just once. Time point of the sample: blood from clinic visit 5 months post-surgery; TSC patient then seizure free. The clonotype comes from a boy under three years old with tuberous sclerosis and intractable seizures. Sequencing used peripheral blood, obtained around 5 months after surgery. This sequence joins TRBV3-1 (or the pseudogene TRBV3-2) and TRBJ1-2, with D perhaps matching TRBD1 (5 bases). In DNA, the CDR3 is TGTGCCAGCAGCCGCGCTCCTCGGGACGGCTATGGCTACACCTTC. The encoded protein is CASSRAPRDGYGYTF.